The sequence of this T cell receptor (beta chain) was determined in a study of cytomegalovirus exposure and HLA in healthy donors. CDR3 length equals 13 residues. CDR1 is MNHEY and CDR2 is SVGAGI in the germline V gene. The trim removed 6 bases at V and 5 bases at J, leaving 4 bases unmatched. Vbeta (60) and Jbeta (13) primers were used in the PCR. Libraries were prepared by immunoSEQ multiplex PCR; TCRdb keeps only in-frame clonotypes and omits some of them. The data contain 95,000 or so clones, about four fifths of them singletons. The chain is built from TRBV6-5 and TRBJ2-7; the match to TRBD2 covers 10 bases. The clonotype comes from a woman between 70 and 85 years old in good health and CMV-seropositive. Sequencing was carried out using PBMCs. The CDR3 protein is CASRTSGFHEQYF. The CDR3 DNA is TGTGCCAGCAGGACTAGCGGGTTCCACGAGCAGTACTTC.